This TCR beta chain appears in the sequencing data of a study of metastatic and nonmetastatic thyroid tumors. Treatment of any kind had been given to no patient before thyroid surgery. TCRdb used MiXCR to call clones anew from the PCR reads. In the table there are 43,000 or so clones, about 4% of which are singletons. The CDR3 has 15 amino acids. CDR1 is SGHRS and CDR2 is YFSETQ in the germline V gene. J gave up 1 base and V 4 bases, and 6 bases lay outside the gene matches. This clone was detected many times. V usage is TRBV5-1 and J usage is TRBJ2-7; TRBD2 matches 9 bases. Specimen: blood. This receptor was identified in a female donor with papillary thyroid cancer or a benign thyroid nodule (not recorded which). Some clones in this sample may be carry-over from other donors' samples. CDR3 residues: CASSPPTSGSYEQYF. The DNA for the CDR3 is TGCGCCAGCAGCCCACCGACTAGCGGATCCTACGAGCAGTACTTC.